This T cell receptor (beta chain) was sequenced in a study of T cell responses to AZD1222 COVID-19 vaccine. Turning to this clone: Its antigen is unknown.

The V gene's germline CDR1 is SGHTA and CDR2 FQGNSA. The V and J ends lost 5 bases and 2 bases respectively, with 13 bases between them. The CDR3 runs to 15 residues. Clones were read by immunoSEQ multiplex PCR, and TCRdb kept only the in-frame ones, dropping some. The sample holds about 96,000 clones; approximately 87% are singletons and the top ten take approximately 24%. General study results and limits: Donor demographics were predominantly white British with a female majority; clonal diversity may be underestimated.

This specimen was peripheral blood, taken on day 0 of AZD1222 vaccination. V is TRBV7-2 and J is TRBJ1-3; D is perhaps TRBD1 (6 bases). The source is an adult in good health. The CDR3 coding sequence is TGTGCCAGCAGCCCAGGACAGAGCCCTGGAAACACCATATATTTT. Translating it yields CASSPGQSPGNTIYF.